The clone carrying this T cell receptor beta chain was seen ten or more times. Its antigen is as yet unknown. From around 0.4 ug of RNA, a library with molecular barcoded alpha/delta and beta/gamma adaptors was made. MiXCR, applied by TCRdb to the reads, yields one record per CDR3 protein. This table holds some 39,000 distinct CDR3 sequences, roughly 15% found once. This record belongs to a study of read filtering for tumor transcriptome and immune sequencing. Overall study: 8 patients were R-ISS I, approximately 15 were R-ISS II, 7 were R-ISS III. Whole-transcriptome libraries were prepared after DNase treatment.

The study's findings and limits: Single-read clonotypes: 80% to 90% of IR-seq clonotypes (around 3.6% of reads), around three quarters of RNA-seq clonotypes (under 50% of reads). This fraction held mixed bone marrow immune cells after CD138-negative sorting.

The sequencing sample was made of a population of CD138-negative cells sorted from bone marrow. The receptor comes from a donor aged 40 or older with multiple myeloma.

The CDR3 is CSVDQSSTDTQYF. For the CDR3, the DNA is TGCAGCGTTGATCAAAGCAGCACAGATACGCAGTATTTT. The chain recombines TRBV29-1 with TRBJ2-3; no clear D gene. The CDR3 totals 13 residues. The V gene's germline CDR1 is SQVTM and CDR2 ANQGSEA. V was cut by 3 bases and J by 0 bases, with 7 bases left in between.